These T cell receptor beta chains were read from a single sample in a study of CD8 T cells in ankylosing spondylitis. TCRdb passed the 5' RACE reads through MiXCR, listing each CDR3 protein once. The sample lists 250,000 to 350,000 distinct CDR3 sequences, roughly 20% occurring once. Sequenced input: blood, either unsorted or a sorted T cell fraction (not recorded which). The source is a male donor with ankylosing spondylitis or in good health (not recorded which). Both conserved end residues are part of each CDR3. D genes are given only for firm matches. Some rows mark clone size as missing; the rest say once, few, many or name a class of expanded clone.

clone_size	v_call	d_call	cdr3_aa
few	TRBV29-1	TRBD1	CSVEGQLDTQYF
few	TRBV10-3	-	CAIRPGISTDTQYF
many	TRBV5-1	-	CASSLAGATNSPLHF
-	TRBV5-1	-	CASSWATRELFF
few	TRBV9	TRBD1	CASSGTGGIGQPQHF
-	TRBV29-1	TRBD2	CSVVTDGGLQETQYF
few	TRBV24-1	-	CATSDGAGRIQYF
-	TRBV10-3	-	CAISDPARGVDYEGDTQYF
-	TRBV3-1	-	CASSQGQGTSLDF
-	TRBV7-6	TRBD1	CASSLGTGGFEKLFF
-	TRBV27	-	CASSLFQRTTGELFF
few	TRBV4-1	-	CASSQEGGYQPQHF
-	TRBV6-1	-	CASRGGGYNEQFF
many	TRBV6-6	TRBD2	CASRSGGSDTQYF
few	TRBV20-1	TRBD1	CSARDGDRRFGGYTF
-	TRBV20-1	-	CSAPTGVTDTQYF
many	TRBV29-1	TRBD2	CSVLLAGRDTQYF
few	TRBV5-1	TRBD2	CASSLAASGSWELFF